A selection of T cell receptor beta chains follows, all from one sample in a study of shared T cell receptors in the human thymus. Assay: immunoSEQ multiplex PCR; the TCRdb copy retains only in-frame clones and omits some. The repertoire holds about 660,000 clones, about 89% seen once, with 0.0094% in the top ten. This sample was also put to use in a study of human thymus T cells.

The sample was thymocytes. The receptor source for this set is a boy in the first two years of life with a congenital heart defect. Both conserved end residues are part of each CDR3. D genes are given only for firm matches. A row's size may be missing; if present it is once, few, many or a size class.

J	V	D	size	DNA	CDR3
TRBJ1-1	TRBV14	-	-	TGTGCCAGCAGCCAAACCTGGCGTAACAGGGACACTGAAGCTTTCTTT	CASSQTWRNRDTEAFF
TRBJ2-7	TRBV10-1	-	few	TGCGCCAGCAGTGAGCGGGAGCTCTACGAGCAGTACTTC	CASSERELYEQYF
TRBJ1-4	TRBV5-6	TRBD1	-	TGTGCCAGCAGCTTGGCGGGGGCAGGGGGCGTAAATAATGAAAAACTGTTTTTT	CASSLAGAGGVNNEKLFF
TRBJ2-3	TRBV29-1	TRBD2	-	TGCAGCGCATTTAGCGGGAGGGTTACAGATACGCAGTATTTT	CSAFSGRVTDTQYF
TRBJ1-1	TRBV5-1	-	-	TGCGCCAGCAGCTATTACCGGGACAAAGCAGGCACTGAAGCTTTCTTT	CASSYYRDKAGTEAFF
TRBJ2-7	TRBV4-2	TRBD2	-	TGTGCCAGCAGCCAAGACCGGGGACTAGGACGCGAGCAGTACTTC	CASSQDRGLGREQYF
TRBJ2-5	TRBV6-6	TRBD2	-	TGTGCCAGCAGCCGCCCGGGACTAGGGTACCAAGAGACCCAGTACTTC	CASSRPGLGYQETQYF
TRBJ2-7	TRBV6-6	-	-	TGTGCCAGCAGCCCTAAGACCACTAGGGGGAACGAGCAGTACTTC	CASSPKTTRGNEQYF
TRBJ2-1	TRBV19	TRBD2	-	TGTGCCAGTGGCGGACGGGGAGGGGACTGGGTGGAGCAGTTCTTC	CASGGRGGDWVEQFF
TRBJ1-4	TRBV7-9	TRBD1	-	TGTGCCAGCAGCTTAATCCGGGACAGGGGTGAAAAACTGTTTTTT	CASSLIRDRGEKLFF
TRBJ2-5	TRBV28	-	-	TGTGCCAGCAGTTTATGGTCTAGCGCAAACCAAGAGACCCAGTACTTC	CASSLWSSANQETQYF
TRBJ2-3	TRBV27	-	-	TGTGCCAGCAGTCTCCTCAGGGGTCCCACAGATACGCAGTATTTT	CASSLLRGPTDTQYF
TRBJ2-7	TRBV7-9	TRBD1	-	TGTGCCAGCAGCCTGACCGGGACAGGACCCTACGAGCAGTACTTC	CASSLTGTGPYEQYF
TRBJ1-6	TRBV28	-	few	TGTGCCAGCAGTTACCGACAGGATAATTCACCCCTCCACTTT	CASSYRQDNSPLHF
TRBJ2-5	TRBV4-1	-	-	TGCGCCAGCAGCCCTTTCCGGGACTTCGAGCCAGAGACCCAGTACTTC	CASSPFRDFEPETQYF
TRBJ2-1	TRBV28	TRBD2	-	TGTGCCAGCAGTCCGGGACTAGCTTCCAATGAGCAGTTCTTC	CASSPGLASNEQFF
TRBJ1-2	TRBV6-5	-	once	TGTGCCAGCAGTTTCAGCGCTGCGGGAAACTATGGCTACACCTTC	CASSFSAAGNYGYTF
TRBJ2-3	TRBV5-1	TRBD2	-	TGCGCCAGCAGCGGTAGCGGGGGGCTTAGCACAGATACGCAGTATTTT	CASSGSGGLSTDTQYF
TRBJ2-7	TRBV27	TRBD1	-	TGTGCCAGCAGTTTATCGGGGGTGGGGACAGGGGTTAGGGAGCAGTACTTC	CASSLSGVGTGVREQYF
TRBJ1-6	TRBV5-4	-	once	TGTGCCAGCAGCCCAACAAGTAATTCACCCCTCCACTTT	CASSPTSNSPLHF
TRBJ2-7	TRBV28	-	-	TGTGCCAGCAGTCCCAGCGGCTACGAGCAGTACTTC	CASSPSGYEQYF
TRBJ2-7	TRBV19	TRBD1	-	TGTGCCAGTAGTTTCAGGGGGCGCGAGCAGTACTTC	CASSFRGREQYF
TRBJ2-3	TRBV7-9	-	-	TGTGCCAGCAGCTTGTGGCCAAACACAGATACGCAGTATTTT	CASSLWPNTDTQYF
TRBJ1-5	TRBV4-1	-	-	TGCGCCAGCAGCCAAGATCTTGGGAGGAGAAGCAATCAGCCCCAGCATTTT	CASSQDLGRRSNQPQHF
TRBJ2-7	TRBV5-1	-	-	TGCGCCAGCAGCTTGTCAGGAAACGAGCAGTACTTC	CASSLSGNEQYF
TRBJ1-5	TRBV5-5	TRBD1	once	TGTGCCAGCAGCAAAAAGGGGGCTAATCAGCCCCAGCATTTT	CASSKKGANQPQHF
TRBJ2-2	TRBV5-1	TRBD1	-	TGCGCCAGCAGCCTATGGGACAGGGAGGAGGGGGAGCTGTTTTTT	CASSLWDREEGELFF
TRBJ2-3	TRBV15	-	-	TGTGCCACCAGCAGAGATGTAAACGAGGAGACCAGGGGAAACACAGATACGCAGTATTTT	CATSRDVNEETRGNTDTQYF
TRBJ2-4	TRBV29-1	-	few	TGCAGCGTTGAAGATATAGGGGGAATTCAGTACTTC	CSVEDIGGIQYF
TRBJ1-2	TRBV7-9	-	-	TGTGCCAGCAGCCTCCGACAGGAAGCTGGCTATGGCTACACCTTC	CASSLRQEAGYGYTF
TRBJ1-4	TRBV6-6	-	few	TGTGCCAGCGGGCCGGGCAGGGAAACTAATGAAAAACTGTTTTTT	CASGPGRETNEKLFF
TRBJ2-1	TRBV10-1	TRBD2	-	TGCGCCAGCAGCAAAGCGGGAGCGAGGAATGAGCAGTTCTTC	CASSKAGARNEQFF
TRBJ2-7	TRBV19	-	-	TGTGCCAGTAGTTCCACTGGGAGCTCCTACGAGCAGTACTTC	CASSSTGSSYEQYF
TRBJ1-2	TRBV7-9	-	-	TGTGCCAGCAGCTCGGGACACTCTAACTATGGCTACACCTTC	CASSSGHSNYGYTF
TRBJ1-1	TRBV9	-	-	TGTGCCAGCAGCGATCCGAGGGGGATTGAAGCTTTCTTT	CASSDPRGIEAFF
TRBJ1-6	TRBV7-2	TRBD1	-	TGTGCCAGCAGCTCAGGGGGCAACGGTAATTCACCCCTCCACTTT	CASSSGGNGNSPLHF
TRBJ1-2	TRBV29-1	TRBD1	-	TGCAGCGCCAAACAAAACAGGGGAGTGAACTGTGGCTACACCTTC	CSAKQNRGVNCGYTF
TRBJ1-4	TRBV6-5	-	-	TGTGCCAGCAGTTTAGCCGCCTCAGAGGAAAAACTGTTTTTT	CASSLAASEEKLFF
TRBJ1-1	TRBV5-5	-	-	TGTGCCAGCAGCCTCCGGGACACTAACACTGAAGCTTTCTTT	CASSLRDTNTEAFF
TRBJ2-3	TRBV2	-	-	TGTGCCGGACAGTATGGCAGGCATGGAGATACGCAGTATTTT	CAGQYGRHGDTQYF
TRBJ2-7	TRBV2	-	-	TGTGCCAGCATGCCCACACTATCCTCCTACGAGCAGTACTTC	CASMPTLSSYEQYF
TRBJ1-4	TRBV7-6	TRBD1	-	TGTGCCAGCAGCGTGACAGGGGGGAATGAAAAACTGTTTTTT	CASSVTGGNEKLFF
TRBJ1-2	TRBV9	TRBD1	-	TGTGCCAGCAGCGTAGGGTGGGAGACAGGGACTAACTATGGCTACACCTTC	CASSVGWETGTNYGYTF
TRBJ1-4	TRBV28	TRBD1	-	TGTGCCAGCGGGGGGTGGACAGGGGCCCAAGGAGATGAAAAACTGTTTTTT	CASGGWTGAQGDEKLFF
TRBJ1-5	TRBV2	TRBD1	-	TGTGCCAGCAGGGACAGGGGTCAGGTACCCCAGCATTTT	CASRDRGQVPQHF
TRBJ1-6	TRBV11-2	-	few	TGTGCCAGCAGCTTCAGAACAGGGAATAATTCACCCCTCCACTTT	CASSFRTGNNSPLHF
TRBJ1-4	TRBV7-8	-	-	TGTGCCAGCACCGGTAGCGGGGGGCGAGGTGAAAAACTGTTTTTT	CASTGSGGRGEKLFF
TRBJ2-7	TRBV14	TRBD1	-	TGTGCCAGCAGCCAAGGAAAGGACAGGAAGTACTACGAGCAGTACTTC	CASSQGKDRKYYEQYF
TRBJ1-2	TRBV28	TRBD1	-	TGTGCCAGCAATTCGACAGGGATTTGTGGCTACACCTTC	CASNSTGICGYTF
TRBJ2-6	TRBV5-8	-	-	TGTGCCAGGACGGGGATCTCTGGGGCCAACGTCCTGACTTTC	CARTGISGANVLTF
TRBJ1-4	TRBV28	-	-	TGTGCCAGCATTAACCCCAGGGGCACTAATGAAAAACTGTTTTTT	CASINPRGTNEKLFF
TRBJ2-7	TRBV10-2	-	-	TGCGCCAGCAGTGATAACAGCGGACGCTACGAGCAGTACTTC	CASSDNSGRYEQYF
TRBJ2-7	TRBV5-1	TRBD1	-	TGCGCCAGCAGCTCCGGGACAGAAAACTACGAGCAGTACTTC	CASSSGTENYEQYF
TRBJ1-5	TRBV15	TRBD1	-	TGTGCCACCAGCAGGGTACGGACAGGGTCCCCCCCGGGTCAGCCCCAGCATTTT	CATSRVRTGSPPGQPQHF
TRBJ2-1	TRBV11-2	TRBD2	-	TGTGCCAGCAGCGTCAGTGGGGGGGAGGGATACAATGAGCAGTTCTTC	CASSVSGGEGYNEQFF